Listed below are T cell receptor beta chains from one sample, sequenced in a study of T-cell memory formation after mild COVID-19. TCRdb analysed the 5' RACE reads with MiXCR anew, one entry per CDR3 protein. The table includes approximately 410,000 distinct CDR3 sequences, 23% detected once. Material: PBMCs or a T cell subset sorted from them (not recorded which). The source of these receptors is an adult woman who had mild COVID-19 (a few samples of this study predate the infection). Cell type and time point are not known. CDR3s include the opening cysteine and the closing phenylalanine or tryptophan. Fields, in order: CDR3 DNA, CDR3 protein, D gene, V gene, J gene, clone size. A D gene is named only where the DNA matches it firmly. Clone size is stated in some rows and not others, as once, few, many or a class when expanded.

TGTGCCAGCAGCGTAGACCCGGGCTCGGTTGGCTACACCTTC	CASSVDPGSVGYTF	NA	TRBV9	TRBJ1-2	few
TGTGCCAGCAGCCCATTTGCCGGGAGCGAGCAGTACTTC	CASSPFAGSEQYF	NA	TRBV6-5	TRBJ2-7	NA
TGCGCCAGCAGCCACTGGACAGGGATTAGCACAGATACGCAGTATTTT	CASSHWTGISTDTQYF	TRBD1	TRBV5-1	TRBJ2-3	few
TGTGCCAGCATCCCCCACGACAATGAGCAGTTCTTC	CASIPHDNEQFF	NA	TRBV7-9	TRBJ2-1	few
TGTGCCAGCAGCCTCCCACAAACCACTGAAGCTTTCTTT	CASSLPQTTEAFF	NA	TRBV6-5	TRBJ1-1	NA
TGCAGTGCTCAGGACAGGGACAGGGTGATTGGGAACACTGAAGCTTTCTTT	CSAQDRDRVIGNTEAFF	TRBD1	TRBV20-1	TRBJ1-1	NA
TGCGCCAGCAGCTTGGGCCGCGGGACTGAAGCTTTCTTT	CASSLGRGTEAFF	NA	TRBV12-3/TRBV12-4	TRBJ1-1	many
TGTGCCAGCATCAACTCCGCGGGGGGAAGCTCCTACAATGAGCAGTTCTTC	CASINSAGGSSYNEQFF	TRBD2	TRBV28	TRBJ2-1	many
TGCGCCAGCAGCCAAGGGGCAGGGGAATCCTACGAGCAGTACTTC	CASSQGAGESYEQYF	NA	TRBV4-1	TRBJ2-7	once
TGTGCCAGCACTATGTACCAGACTAATTCACCCCTCCACTTT	CASTMYQTNSPLHF	NA	TRBV6-5	TRBJ1-6	NA
TGTGCCAGCTCCGCGGCGCCTTCGAGCTCCTACAATGAGCAGTTCTTC	CASSAAPSSSYNEQFF	NA	TRBV18	TRBJ2-1	few
TGTGCCAACAAGAGCGTCCCGGGACAGCCGTGGTACGAGCAGTACTTC	CANKSVPGQPWYEQYF	TRBD1	TRBV27	TRBJ2-7	NA
TGTGCCAGCAGACAAACGGGACAGTCCTACAATGAGCAGTTCTTC	CASRQTGQSYNEQFF	TRBD1	TRBV7-2	TRBJ2-1	NA
TGTGCCAGCAGCTTAGTCCAGTCGGACTATGGCTACACCTTC	CASSLVQSDYGYTF	NA	TRBV7-2	TRBJ1-2	NA
TGTGCCAGCAGCAAGACTAGGAGCTCCTACAATGAGCAGTTCTTC	CASSKTRSSYNEQFF	NA	TRBV11-3	TRBJ2-1	NA
TGTGCCAGCAGCTTGTGGGGGTCGAACACCGGGGAGCTGTTTTTT	CASSLWGSNTGELFF	NA	TRBV5-5	TRBJ2-2	many
TGTGCCAGCAGTTTATCCCTAGCGGGAGAACGTGGCGGGGAGCTGTTTTTT	CASSLSLAGERGGELFF	TRBD2	TRBV12-3/TRBV12-4	TRBJ2-2	few
TGTGCCAGCAGCTTAGAATTGGGCGGCAGGGACGTCGCAGATACGCAGTATTTT	CASSLELGGRDVADTQYF	NA	TRBV7-9	TRBJ2-3	few
TGCGCCAGCAGTCGGGGGTCAGGGGCGTTTCGGGAGACCCAGTACTTC	CASSRGSGAFRETQYF	NA	TRBV5-1	TRBJ2-5	many
TGTGCCAGCTCACCGTCCGAGGGGGCGTACAATGAGCAGTTCTTC	CASSPSEGAYNEQFF	TRBD1	TRBV18	TRBJ2-1	few
TGTGCCAGCGGAGCCGGGGGCGGCACCGGGGAGCTGTTTTTT	CASGAGGGTGELFF	NA	TRBV3-1	TRBJ2-2	many